Below, one T cell receptor (beta chain) is given with its context. What it binds is unknown. These data originate in a study of radiation and T cells in renal cell carcinoma. As to time point: blood 2 weeks post-SBRT. Treatment: 15 Gy SBRT to primary tumor, nephrectomy 4 weeks later. The patient's renal cell carcinoma had clear cell pathology. V lost 0 bases and J lost 3; bases outside the gene matches: 10. This CDR3 is 19 amino acids long. Germline assignment: CDR1 LGHNA and CDR2 YSLEER. Sequencing used immunoSEQ multiplex PCR; TCRdb keeps in-frame clones, though not all of them. The sample has about 130,000 clones; 65% to 85% are singletons. Study-level points and caveats: Top tumor clonotypes rose in blood 2 weeks post-radiation, then contracted. No pretreatment tumor biopsies were available for baseline clonotypes.

Sequenced here: blood, sampled from a patient whose treatment included radiotherapy and nephrectomy. V is TRBV4-3 and J is TRBJ2-3; 12 bases align to TRBD2. The sequence was collected from a man aged 50-60 years with renal cell carcinoma. As DNA, the CDR3 is TGCGCCAGCAGCCAAGATTGGCTAGCGGGGGGGCCCGGTACAGATACGCAGTATTTT. It specifies CASSQDWLAGGPGTDTQYF.